This T cell receptor (beta chain) was captured in a study of T cell repertoires in cytomegalovirus infection (dated by TCRdb to between 2018 and 2020). In the study overall: The HLA type of each donor mattered for the analysis, because public TCR beta signatures pointed to carriage of CMV infection along with the matching HLA type. General study outcomes and caveats: Carriers of CMV infection plus the relevant HLA type were discriminated by the cumulative frequency of public TCR beta family members in the study cohort and in an independent approximately 340-donor cohort. The ex vivo response was dominated by HLA-C-restricted CMV-specific TCR beta clonotypes, and the single most frequent clonotype in two of eight donors was supplied by these HLA-C-restricted clonotypes.

This clonotype was observed at least ten times. There is no known antigen for this receptor. No base qualities exist here, and no much larger clone lies one base off it. Sequencing relied on an Illumina HiSeq 1500. TCRdb cleaned the public reads at Q25 with fastp, built clones with MiXCR and kept in-frame beta chains. Entries that share a CDR3 protein sequence are merged under the most common genes and DNA. The sample data list hundreds of thousands of distinct CDR3 sequences, and roughly 9.3% of these were observed just once. Of the sample, around 2.4% falls within the top ten clones. Cut back by 0 bases and 9 bases, the V and J ends lie 15 bases apart. From the cysteine through the phenylalanine, the CDR3 covers 15 amino acids. Only the CDR3 DNA is retained, 45 bases long and in frame from the first base. CDR1 and CDR2 are drawn from the germline V gene (reference sequence): DFQATT, SNEGSKA.

In this chain, TRBV20-1 is recombined with TRBJ1-6, and perhaps TRBD1 as D gene, on 6 matching bases. The receptor was isolated from a human donor in good health (CMV status not recorded). Some clones in this sample may be carry-over from other donors' samples. The material sequenced was PBMCs. The nucleotide sequence reads TGCAGTGCTAGAGATACGGCAGGGACAAGTTCACCCCTCCACTTT. It translates to CSARDTAGTSSPLHF.